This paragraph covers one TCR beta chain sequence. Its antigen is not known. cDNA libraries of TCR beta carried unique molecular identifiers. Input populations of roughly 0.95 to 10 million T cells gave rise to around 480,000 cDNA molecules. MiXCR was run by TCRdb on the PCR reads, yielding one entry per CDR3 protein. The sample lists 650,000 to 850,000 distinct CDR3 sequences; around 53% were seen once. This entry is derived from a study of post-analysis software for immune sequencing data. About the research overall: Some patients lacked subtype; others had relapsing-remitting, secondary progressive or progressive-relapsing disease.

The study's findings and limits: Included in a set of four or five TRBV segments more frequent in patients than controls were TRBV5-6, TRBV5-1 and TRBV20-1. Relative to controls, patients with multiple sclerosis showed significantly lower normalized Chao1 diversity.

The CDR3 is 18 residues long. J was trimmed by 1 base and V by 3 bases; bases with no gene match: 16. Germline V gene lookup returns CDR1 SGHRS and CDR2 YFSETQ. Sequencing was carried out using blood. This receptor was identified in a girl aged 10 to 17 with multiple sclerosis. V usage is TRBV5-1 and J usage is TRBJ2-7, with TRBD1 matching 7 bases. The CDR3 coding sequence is TGCGCCAGCAGCTGGTGGCGACAGGGTAGTGATCGGTCCTACGAGCAGTACTTC. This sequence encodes CASSWWRQGSDRSYEQYF. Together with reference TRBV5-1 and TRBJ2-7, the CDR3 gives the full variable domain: KAGVTQTPRYLIKTRGQQVTLSCSPISGHRSVSWYQQTPGQGLQFLFEYFSETQRNKGNFPGRFSGRQFSNSRSEMNVSTLELGDSALYLCASSWWRQGSDRSYEQYFGPGTRLTVT.